A selection of T cell receptor beta chains follows, all from one sample in a study of T cell responses to AZD1222 COVID-19 vaccine. Profiling relied on immunoSEQ multiplex PCR, and the TCRdb table lists in-frame clones only, not all of them. This sample has 90,000 to 150,000 clones, with 70% to 90% found just once. The input for sequencing was peripheral blood, taken on day 0 of AZD1222 vaccination. These receptors were obtained from an adult in good health. Each CDR3 is given with its conserved first and last residue. Fields, in order: D gene, V gene, clone size, J gene, CDR3 DNA, CDR3 protein. A D gene is named only where the DNA matches it firmly. Some rows have no size entry. The others give once, few or many, or a class for an expanded clone.

TRBD1	TRBV7-2	-	TRBJ2-1	TGTGCCAGCAGCCCTAGACCGGGACAGGGGGCGTCCCCCTACAATGAGCAGTTCTTC	CASSPRPGQGASPYNEQFF
-	TRBV6-1	-	TRBJ1-5	TGTGCCAGCAGTGCAGACAGCCGATATAGCAATCAGCCCCAGCATTTT	CASSADSRYSNQPQHF
-	TRBV5-4	-	TRBJ1-1	TGTGCCAGCAGCCCCCGGTGGGAGAACAAGACTGAAGCTTTCTTT	CASSPRWENKTEAFF
-	TRBV6-7	once	TRBJ1-6	TGTGCCAGCAGTTACTTTCCTAATTCACCCCTCCACTTT	CASSYFPNSPLHF
-	TRBV19	once	TRBJ2-7	TGTGCCAGTAGTACCCAGGGTTTTGGGAAAGAGCAGTACTTC	CASSTQGFGKEQYF
TRBD1	TRBV5-1	-	TRBJ2-3	TGCGCCAGCAGAACAGGGGTTTCCACAGATACGCAGTATTTT	CASRTGVSTDTQYF
TRBD1	TRBV19	-	TRBJ1-1	TGTGCCAGTAGTATAACCCCGGCGGGACAGTCGACAGCTTTCTTT	CASSITPAGQSTAFF
TRBD2	TRBV7-2	-	TRBJ2-1	TGTGCCAGCAGCCTAGCGGGTTCCTACAATGAGCAGTTCTTC	CASSLAGSYNEQFF
-	TRBV6-2/TRBV6-3	-	TRBJ2-2	TGTGCCAGCAGTTACACCAGGGCGACCGGGGAGCTGTTTTTT	CASSYTRATGELFF
TRBD2	TRBV29-1	once	TRBJ2-3	TGCAGCGTTCTAGGACTAGCGGGAGTGACAGATACGCAGTATTTT	CSVLGLAGVTDTQYF
TRBD1	TRBV29-1	-	TRBJ2-7	TGCAGCGTTGACTTGGGACAGGGTAGCTCCTACGAGCAGTACTTC	CSVDLGQGSSYEQYF
-	TRBV12-3/TRBV12-4	-	TRBJ1-1	TGTGCCAGCAGTTTAGGGGAGGGTGAAGCTTTCTTT	CASSLGEGEAFF
-	TRBV9	-	TRBJ2-7	TGTGCCAGCAGCGTAAGGCCAGGGCAAATCTACGAGCAGTACTTC	CASSVRPGQIYEQYF
TRBD2	TRBV3-1/TRBV3-2	-	TRBJ2-7	TGTGCCAGCGGTCTAGCGGGAGGAGTGGGACGCGAGCAGTACTTC	CASGLAGGVGREQYF
-	TRBV3-1/TRBV3-2	-	TRBJ2-5	TGTGCCAGCAGCCAAGACTCTAGAGGTTTTACACACTTC	CASSQDSRGFTHF
TRBD1	TRBV19	-	TRBJ2-6	TGTGCCAGTACCGTTGAACAGGGGACTGGGGCCAACGTCCTGACTTTC	CASTVEQGTGANVLTF
-	TRBV3-1/TRBV3-2	-	TRBJ2-2	TGTGCCAGCAGCCGATTCGGAAACACCGGGGAGCTGTTTTTT	CASSRFGNTGELFF
TRBD1	TRBV6-5	-	TRBJ2-4	TGTGCCAGCACCCGAGGGGGCGAGGGCAAAAACATTCAGTACTTC	CASTRGGEGKNIQYF
-	TRBV7-3	once	TRBJ1-1	TGTGCCAGCAGCTTATGGTTGAACACTGAAGCTTTCTTT	CASSLWLNTEAFF
TRBD1	TRBV28	-	TRBJ1-4	TGTGCCAGCAGTGGAGGGGGCCGACATTCTAATGAAAAACTGTTTTTT	CASSGGGRHSNEKLFF
-	TRBV5-1	-	TRBJ2-7	TGCGCCAGCAGCTGGAGGGACAGATCCTACGAGCAGTACTTC	CASSWRDRSYEQYF
-	TRBV28	-	TRBJ2-2	TGTGCCAGCACGGGACCCCTTTCCACCGGGGAGCTGTTTTTT	CASTGPLSTGELFF
-	TRBV24-1	-	TRBJ2-3	TGTGCCACCAGTGACCCCGGGGGTCCAGATACGCAGTATTTT	CATSDPGGPDTQYF
-	TRBV28	-	TRBJ2-1	TGTGCCAGCAGCCCGCCCGGGAGCTCCTACAATGAGCAGTTCTTC	CASSPPGSSYNEQFF
TRBD1	TRBV6-1	-	TRBJ2-7	TGTGCCAGCAGTGAAACCACAGGGGGCGCCTACGAGCAGTACTTC	CASSETTGGAYEQYF
-	TRBV20-1	-	TRBJ1-1	TGCAGTGCCGGGGGGTTTACTGAAGCTTTCTTT	CSAGGFTEAFF
-	TRBV29-1	-	TRBJ2-1	TGCAGCGTTGATAAGGTGGCTACCAATGAGCAGTTCTTC	CSVDKVATNEQFF
TRBD1	TRBV5-6	-	TRBJ2-7	TGTGCCAGCACACCGTACGGACAGGGGTCGTACGAGCAGTACTTC	CASTPYGQGSYEQYF
-	TRBV5-6	-	TRBJ2-7	TGTGCCAGCAGGCGGGACAGCTCCTACGAGCAGTACTTC	CASRRDSSYEQYF
-	TRBV10-3	-	TRBJ1-4	TGTGCCATCAGTGAAGCCGATGAAAAACTGTTTTTT	CAISEADEKLFF
-	TRBV5-1	-	TRBJ1-6	TGCGCCAGCAGCTTGGCGGGACAAAATAATTCACCCCTCCACTTT	CASSLAGQNNSPLHF
-	TRBV7-2	-	TRBJ1-5	TGTGCCAGCAGCTTATGGCCAGGGGATCAGCCCCAGCATTTT	CASSLWPGDQPQHF
TRBD2	TRBV27	-	TRBJ2-3	TGTGCCAGCAGTCCGTTGACTAGCGGGAGGTCAGATACGCAGTATTTT	CASSPLTSGRSDTQYF
-	TRBV3-1/TRBV3-2	-	TRBJ1-6	TGTGCCAGCAGCTCCGGGACACTTGGTTCACCCCTCCACTTT	CASSSGTLGSPLHF
TRBD1	TRBV6-1	few	TRBJ1-3	TGTGCCAGCAGTGAAGGGGATCTCCAGGGGGGTCCCTTCTCTGGAAACACCATATATTTT	CASSEGDLQGGPFSGNTIYF
-	TRBV5-1	few	TRBJ2-7	TGCGCCAGCAGACCGGAGACTGATTCCTACGAGCAGTACTTC	CASRPETDSYEQYF
-	TRBV6-2/TRBV6-3	-	TRBJ2-5	TGTGCCAGCAGCTCGGGGGGACAGACCCAAGAGACCCAGTACTTC	CASSSGGQTQETQYF
TRBD2	TRBV30	-	TRBJ2-1	TGTGCCTGGAGCAGGACTAGCGGGAGGGCCAATGAGCAGTTCTTC	CAWSRTSGRANEQFF
TRBD1	TRBV29-1	-	TRBJ1-1	TGCAGCGTAGCGAGACAGGGGAACACTGAAGCTTTCTTT	CSVARQGNTEAFF
-	TRBV6-5	-	TRBJ1-1	TGTGCCAGCAGTCTGATCGGCACTGAAGCTTTCTTT	CASSLIGTEAFF
-	TRBV10-2	-	TRBJ1-6	TGCGCCAGCGCTTTGCCGGGATATAATTCACCCCTCCACTTT	CASALPGYNSPLHF
-	TRBV5-4	-	TRBJ1-1	TGTGCCAGCAGCTTGGCGCAGTCCTTTGAAGCTTTCTTT	CASSLAQSFEAFF
TRBD1	TRBV5-4	-	TRBJ2-7	TGTGCCAGCAGCTTTCCGGGACAGGGGGCTTACGAGCAGTACTTC	CASSFPGQGAYEQYF
TRBD2	TRBV5-1	-	TRBJ2-7	TGCGCCAGCAGCCCCAGGACTAGCGCCTACGAGCAGTACTTC	CASSPRTSAYEQYF
-	TRBV11-3	-	TRBJ1-6	TGTGCCAGCAGTTTAACCGTGGATTCACCCCTCCACTTT	CASSLTVDSPLHF
TRBD1	TRBV3-1/TRBV3-2	-	TRBJ2-1	TGTGCCAGCAGCCCAAACCGCGGGACAGGGGGCTCCTACAATGAGCAGTTCTTC	CASSPNRGTGGSYNEQFF
-	TRBV5-1	-	TRBJ2-2	TGCGCCAGCAGCCCCCCAGGACTTACGACCGGGGAGCTGTTTTTT	CASSPPGLTTGELFF
-	TRBV6-5	few	TRBJ2-5	TGTGCCAGCACTAGTGGTGTAGGGGAGACCCAGTACTTC	CASTSGVGETQYF
TRBD2	TRBV10-3	-	TRBJ2-7	TGTGCCATCAGTTGGGACTACGAAGCGCAGTACTTC	CAISWDYEAQYF
-	TRBV12-3/TRBV12-4	once	TRBJ1-1	TGTGCCAGCAGTTTCGGACCCACTGAAGCTTTCTTT	CASSFGPTEAFF
TRBD2	TRBV11-3	-	TRBJ2-2	TGTGCCAGCAGCTTAGAGGGACTAGCGGGGGAGCTGTTTTTT	CASSLEGLAGELFF
-	TRBV30	-	TRBJ1-5	TGTGCCTGGAGTGTTGTTAATCAGCCCCAGCATTTT	CAWSVVNQPQHF
-	TRBV28	-	TRBJ2-7	TGTGCCAGCAAGGCCGGGGCGGGATTCTACGAGCAGTACTTC	CASKAGAGFYEQYF
-	TRBV11-3	few	TRBJ2-1	TGTGCCAGCAGCAACGGTCAAACTGGGGGTGAGCAGTTCTTC	CASSNGQTGGEQFF
-	TRBV28	-	TRBJ2-5	TGTGCCAGCAGTCTACCAGGGAGCCACAAAGAGACCCAGTACTTC	CASSLPGSHKETQYF
-	TRBV15	-	TRBJ2-3	TGTGCCACCAGCAGATCGAACAGGGAAACAGATACGCAGTATTTT	CATSRSNRETDTQYF
-	TRBV30	-	TRBJ1-2	TGTGCCTGGACGGCCCTCGAGGACTATGGCTACACCTTC	CAWTALEDYGYTF
TRBD1	TRBV19	-	TRBJ1-5	TGTGCCAGTACCGGGACAGGGGTCCGGCCCCAGCATTTT	CASTGTGVRPQHF
TRBD1	TRBV28	few	TRBJ2-7	TGTGCCAGCAGTTTACTCGCAGTGACAGGGAACTCCTACGAGCAGTACTTC	CASSLLAVTGNSYEQYF
-	TRBV19	-	TRBJ2-2	TGTGCCAGTACCCCCTTAGGTCCCGGGGAGCTGTTTTTT	CASTPLGPGELFF